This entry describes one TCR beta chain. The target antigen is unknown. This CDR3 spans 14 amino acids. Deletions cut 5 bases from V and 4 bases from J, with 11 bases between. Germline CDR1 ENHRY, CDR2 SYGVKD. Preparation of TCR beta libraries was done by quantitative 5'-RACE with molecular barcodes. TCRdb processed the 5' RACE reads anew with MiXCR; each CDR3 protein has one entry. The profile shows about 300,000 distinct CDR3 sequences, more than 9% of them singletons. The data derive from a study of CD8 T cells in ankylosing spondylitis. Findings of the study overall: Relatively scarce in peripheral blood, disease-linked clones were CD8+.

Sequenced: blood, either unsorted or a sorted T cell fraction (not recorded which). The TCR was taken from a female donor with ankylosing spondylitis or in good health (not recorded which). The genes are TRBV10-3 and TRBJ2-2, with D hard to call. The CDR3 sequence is CAISRVQLTGELFF. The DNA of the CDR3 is TGTGCCATCAGTCGGGTCCAGCTCACCGGGGAGCTGTTTTTT.